This TCR beta chain was sequenced during a study of cytomegalovirus exposure and HLA in healthy donors. 60 Vbeta and 13 Jbeta primers were used in PCR. Sequenced by immunoSEQ multiplex PCR; TCRdb stores in-frame clones only, minus some. Among 150,000 to 200,000 clones, about three quarters were seen once, and the ten largest hold roughly 3%. This CDR3 is built from 14 residues. From germline, CDR1 is SEHNR and CDR2 FQNEAQ (reference sequence). Trimming removed 5 bases at V and 0 bases at J, with 10 bases between. The clonotype was recovered from a female donor in good health and CMV-seronegative. Sequencing used PBMCs. This chain connects TRBV7-9 to TRBJ1-1; possibly TRBD1 for D (6 bases). CDR3 loop: CASSTWTVNTEAFF. The CDR3 DNA sequence: TGTGCCAGCAGCACCTGGACAGTGAACACTGAAGCTTTCTTT.